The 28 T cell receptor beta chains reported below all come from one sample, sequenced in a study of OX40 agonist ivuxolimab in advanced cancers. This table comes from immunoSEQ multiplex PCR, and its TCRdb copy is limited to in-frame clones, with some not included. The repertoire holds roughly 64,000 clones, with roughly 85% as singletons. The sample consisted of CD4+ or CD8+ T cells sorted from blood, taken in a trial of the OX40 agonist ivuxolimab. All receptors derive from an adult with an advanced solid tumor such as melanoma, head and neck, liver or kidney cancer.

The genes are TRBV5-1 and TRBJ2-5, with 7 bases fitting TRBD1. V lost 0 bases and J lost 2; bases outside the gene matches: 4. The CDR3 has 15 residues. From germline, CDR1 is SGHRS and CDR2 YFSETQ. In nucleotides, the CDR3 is TGCGCCAGCAGCTTGGAGGGACAGCTACAAGAGACCCAGTACTTC. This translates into CASSLEGQLQETQYF.

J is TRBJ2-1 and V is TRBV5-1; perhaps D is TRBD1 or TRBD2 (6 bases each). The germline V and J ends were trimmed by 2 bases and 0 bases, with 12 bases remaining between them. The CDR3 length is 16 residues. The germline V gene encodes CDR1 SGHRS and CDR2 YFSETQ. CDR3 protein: CASSFSGASSYNEQFF. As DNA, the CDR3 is TGCGCCAGCAGCTTTTCGGGGGCGAGCTCCTACAATGAGCAGTTCTTC.

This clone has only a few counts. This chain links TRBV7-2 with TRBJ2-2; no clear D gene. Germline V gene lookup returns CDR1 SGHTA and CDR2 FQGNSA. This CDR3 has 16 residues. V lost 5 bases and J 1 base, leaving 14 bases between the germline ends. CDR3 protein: CASSLEAPQNTGELFF. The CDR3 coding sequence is TGTGCCAGCAGCCTGGAAGCTCCCCAGAACACCGGGGAGCTGTTTTTT.

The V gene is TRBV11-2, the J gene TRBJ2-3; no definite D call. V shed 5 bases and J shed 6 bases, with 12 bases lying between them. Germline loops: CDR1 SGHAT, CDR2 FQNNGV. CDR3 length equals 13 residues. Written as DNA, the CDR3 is TGTGCCAGCAGCCTCGGGCCCGGCGATACGCAGTATTTT. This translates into CASSLGPGDTQYF.

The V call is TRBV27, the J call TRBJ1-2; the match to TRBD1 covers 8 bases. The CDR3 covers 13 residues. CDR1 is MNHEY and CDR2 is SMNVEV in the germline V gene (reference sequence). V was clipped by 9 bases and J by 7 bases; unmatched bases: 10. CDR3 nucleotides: TGTGCCAGTCGGGACAGGCGCTCGGGTGGCTACACCTTC. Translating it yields CASRDRRSGGYTF.

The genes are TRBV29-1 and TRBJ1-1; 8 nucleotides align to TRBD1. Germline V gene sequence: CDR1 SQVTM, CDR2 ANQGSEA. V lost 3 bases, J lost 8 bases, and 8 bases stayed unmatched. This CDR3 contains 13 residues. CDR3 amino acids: CSVEPRGLNEAFF. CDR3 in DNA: TGCAGCGTTGAGCCCAGGGGGCTTAACGAAGCTTTCTTT.

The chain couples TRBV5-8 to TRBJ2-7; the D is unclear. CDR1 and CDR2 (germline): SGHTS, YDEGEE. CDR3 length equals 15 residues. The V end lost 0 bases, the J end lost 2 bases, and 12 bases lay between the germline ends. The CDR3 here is CASSLVYDPTYEQYF. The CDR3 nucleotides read TGTGCCAGCAGCTTGGTCTACGACCCCACCTACGAGCAGTACTTC.

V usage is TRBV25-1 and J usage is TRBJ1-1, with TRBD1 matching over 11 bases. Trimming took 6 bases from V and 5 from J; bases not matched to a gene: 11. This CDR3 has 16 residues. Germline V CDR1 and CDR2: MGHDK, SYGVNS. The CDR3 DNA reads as TGTGCCAGCAGCGAGCCAATTGGACAGGGGGCGACTGAAGCTTTCTTT. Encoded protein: CASSEPIGQGATEAFF.

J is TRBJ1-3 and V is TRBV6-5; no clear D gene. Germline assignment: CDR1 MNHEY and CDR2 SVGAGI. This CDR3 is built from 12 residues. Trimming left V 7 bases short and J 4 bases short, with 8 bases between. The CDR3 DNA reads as TGTGCCAGCACTGGGGAGGGAAACACCATATATTTT. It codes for CASTGEGNTIYF.

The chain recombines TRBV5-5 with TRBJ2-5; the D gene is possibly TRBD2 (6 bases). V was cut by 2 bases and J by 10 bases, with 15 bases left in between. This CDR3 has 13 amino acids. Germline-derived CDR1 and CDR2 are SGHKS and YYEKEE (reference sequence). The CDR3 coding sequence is TGTGCCAGCAGCTTCGGTTCTACGGAGGGCCAGTACTTC. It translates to CASSFGSTEGQYF.

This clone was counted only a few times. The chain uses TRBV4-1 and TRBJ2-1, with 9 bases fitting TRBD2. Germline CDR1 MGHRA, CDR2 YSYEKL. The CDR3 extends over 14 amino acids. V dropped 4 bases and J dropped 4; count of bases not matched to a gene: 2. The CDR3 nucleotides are TGCGCCAGCAGCCGGGCGGGAGGGTACAATGAGCAGTTCTTC. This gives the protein CASSRAGGYNEQFF.

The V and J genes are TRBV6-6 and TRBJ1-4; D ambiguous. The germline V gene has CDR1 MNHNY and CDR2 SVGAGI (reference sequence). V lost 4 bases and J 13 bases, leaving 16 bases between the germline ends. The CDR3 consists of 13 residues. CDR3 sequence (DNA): TGTGCCAGCAGTTCACGGGCCTTAACGGCACTGTTTTTT. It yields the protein CASSSRALTALFF.

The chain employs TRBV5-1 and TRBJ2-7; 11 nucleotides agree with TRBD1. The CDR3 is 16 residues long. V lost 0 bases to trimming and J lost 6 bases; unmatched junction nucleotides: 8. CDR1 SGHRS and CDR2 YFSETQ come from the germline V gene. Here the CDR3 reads CASSLAPGQGVSEQYF. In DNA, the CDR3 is TGCGCCAGCAGCTTGGCCCCGGGACAGGGGGTTTCCGAGCAGTACTTC.

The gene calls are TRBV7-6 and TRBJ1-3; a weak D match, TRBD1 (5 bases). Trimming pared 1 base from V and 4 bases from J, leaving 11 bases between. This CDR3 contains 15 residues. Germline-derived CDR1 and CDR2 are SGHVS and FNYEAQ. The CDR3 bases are TGTGCCAGCAGCTTAGTTGGGGCGACCGGAAACACCATATATTTT. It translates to CASSLVGATGNTIYF.

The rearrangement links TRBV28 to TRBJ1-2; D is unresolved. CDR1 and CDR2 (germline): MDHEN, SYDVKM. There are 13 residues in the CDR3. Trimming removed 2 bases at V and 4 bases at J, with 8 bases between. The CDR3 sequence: CASSLSTSYGYTF. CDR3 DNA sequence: TGTGCCAGCAGTTTAAGTACGTCCTATGGCTACACCTTC.

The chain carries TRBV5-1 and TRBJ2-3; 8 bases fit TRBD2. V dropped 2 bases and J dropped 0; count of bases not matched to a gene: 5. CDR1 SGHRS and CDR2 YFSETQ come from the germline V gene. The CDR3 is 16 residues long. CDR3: CASSLLAEGSTDTQYF. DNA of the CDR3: TGCGCCAGCAGCTTACTAGCGGAGGGGAGCACAGATACGCAGTATTTT.

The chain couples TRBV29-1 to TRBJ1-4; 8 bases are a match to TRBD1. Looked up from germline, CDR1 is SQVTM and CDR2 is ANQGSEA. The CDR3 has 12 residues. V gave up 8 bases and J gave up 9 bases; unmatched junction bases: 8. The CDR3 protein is CSYRGTGQKLFF. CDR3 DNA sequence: TGCAGCTACCGAGGGACAGGCCAAAAACTGTTTTTT.

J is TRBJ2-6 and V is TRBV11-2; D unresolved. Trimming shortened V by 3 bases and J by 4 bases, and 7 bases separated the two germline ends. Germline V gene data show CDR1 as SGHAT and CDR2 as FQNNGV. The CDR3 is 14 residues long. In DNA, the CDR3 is TGTGCCAGCAGCTTTTACGGGGGGGCCAACGTCCTGACTTTC. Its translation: CASSFYGGANVLTF.

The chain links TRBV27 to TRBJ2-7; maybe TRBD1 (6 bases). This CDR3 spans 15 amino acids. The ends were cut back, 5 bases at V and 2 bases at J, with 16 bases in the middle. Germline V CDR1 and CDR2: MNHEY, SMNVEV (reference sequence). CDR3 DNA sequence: TGTGCCAGCAGTCCCCTAGGGGGAAGCCCCTACGAGCAGTACTTC. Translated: CASSPLGGSPYEQYF.

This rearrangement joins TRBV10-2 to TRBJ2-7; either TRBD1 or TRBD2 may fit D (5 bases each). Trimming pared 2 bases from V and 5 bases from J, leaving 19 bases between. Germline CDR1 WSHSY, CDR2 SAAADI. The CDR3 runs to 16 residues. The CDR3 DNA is TGCGCCAGCAGTGAGAACCAGAGAGGGGTAAATGACGAGCAGTACTTC. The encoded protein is CASSENQRGVNDEQYF.

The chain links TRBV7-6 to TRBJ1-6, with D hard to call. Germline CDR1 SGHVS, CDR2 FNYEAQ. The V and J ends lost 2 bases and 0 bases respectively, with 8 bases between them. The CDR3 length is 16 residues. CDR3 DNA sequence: TGTGCCAGCAGCTTAACCCCTAGCTCCTATAATTCACCCCTCCACTTT. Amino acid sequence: CASSLTPSSYNSPLHF.

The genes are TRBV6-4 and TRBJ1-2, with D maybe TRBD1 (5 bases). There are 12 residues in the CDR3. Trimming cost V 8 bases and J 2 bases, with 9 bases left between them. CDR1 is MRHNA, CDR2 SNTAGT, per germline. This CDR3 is CASRDSNYGYTF. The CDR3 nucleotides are TGTGCCAGCCGAGACAGCAACTATGGCTACACCTTC.

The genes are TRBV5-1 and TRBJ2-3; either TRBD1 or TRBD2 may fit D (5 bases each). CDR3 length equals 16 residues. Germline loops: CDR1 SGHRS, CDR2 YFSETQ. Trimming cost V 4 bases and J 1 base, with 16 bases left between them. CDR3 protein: CASSPTGAAGTDTQYF. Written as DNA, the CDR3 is TGCGCCAGCAGCCCTACCGGGGCGGCCGGCACAGATACGCAGTATTTT.

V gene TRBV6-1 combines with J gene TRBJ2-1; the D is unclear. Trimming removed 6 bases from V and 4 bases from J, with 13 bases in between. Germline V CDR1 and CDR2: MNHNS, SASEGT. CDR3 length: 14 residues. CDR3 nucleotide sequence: TGTGCCAGCAGCCAAGGACGGTATTACAATGAGCAGTTCTTC. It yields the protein CASSQGRYYNEQFF.

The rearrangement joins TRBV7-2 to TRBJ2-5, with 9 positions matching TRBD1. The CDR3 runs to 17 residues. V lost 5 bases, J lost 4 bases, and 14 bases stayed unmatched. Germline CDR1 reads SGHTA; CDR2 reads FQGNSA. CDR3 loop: CASSQGVGTGKGETQYF. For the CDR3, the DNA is TGTGCCAGCAGCCAAGGGGTCGGGACAGGGAAGGGAGAGACCCAGTACTTC.

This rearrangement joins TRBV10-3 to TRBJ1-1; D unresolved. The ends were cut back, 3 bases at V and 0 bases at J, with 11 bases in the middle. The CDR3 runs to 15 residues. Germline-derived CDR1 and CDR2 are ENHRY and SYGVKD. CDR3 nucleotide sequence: TGTGCCATCAGTGATGGACGGAACATGAACACTGAAGCTTTCTTT. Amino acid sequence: CAISDGRNMNTEAFF.

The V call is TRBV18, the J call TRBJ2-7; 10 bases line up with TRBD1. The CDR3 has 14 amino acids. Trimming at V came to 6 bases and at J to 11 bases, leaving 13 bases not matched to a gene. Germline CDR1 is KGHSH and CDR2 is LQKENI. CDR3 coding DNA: TGTGCCAGCTCGGGGACAGGGGCCAATGGGTCGGAGTACTTC. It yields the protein CASSGTGANGSEYF.

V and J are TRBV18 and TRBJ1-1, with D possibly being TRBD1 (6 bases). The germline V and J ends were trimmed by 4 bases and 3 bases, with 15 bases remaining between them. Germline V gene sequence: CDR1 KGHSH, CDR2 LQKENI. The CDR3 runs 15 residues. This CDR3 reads CASSLNRVGDTEAFF. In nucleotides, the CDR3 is TGTGCCAGCTCACTGAACAGGGTTGGTGACACTGAAGCTTTCTTT.